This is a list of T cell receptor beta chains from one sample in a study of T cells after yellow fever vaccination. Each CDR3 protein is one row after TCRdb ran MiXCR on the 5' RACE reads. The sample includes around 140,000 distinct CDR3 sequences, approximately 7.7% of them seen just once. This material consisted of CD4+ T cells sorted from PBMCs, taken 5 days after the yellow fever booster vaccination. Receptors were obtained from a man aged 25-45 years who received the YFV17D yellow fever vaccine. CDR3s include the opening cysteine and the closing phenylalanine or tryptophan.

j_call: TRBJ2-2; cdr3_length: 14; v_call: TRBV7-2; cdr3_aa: CASSYYPVGGELFF
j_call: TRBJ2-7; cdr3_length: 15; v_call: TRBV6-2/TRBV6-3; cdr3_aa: CASSPALGKSYEQYF
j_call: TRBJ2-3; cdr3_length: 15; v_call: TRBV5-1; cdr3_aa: CASSSSTSGTDTQYF
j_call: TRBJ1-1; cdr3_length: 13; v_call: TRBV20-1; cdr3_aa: CSAAVGGNTEAFF
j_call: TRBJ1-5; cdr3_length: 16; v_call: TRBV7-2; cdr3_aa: CASSSDRGWSNQPQHF
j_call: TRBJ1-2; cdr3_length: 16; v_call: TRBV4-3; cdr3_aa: CASSQEAGATGLGYTF
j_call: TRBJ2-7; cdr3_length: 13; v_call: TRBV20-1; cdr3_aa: CSARRDDIYEQYF
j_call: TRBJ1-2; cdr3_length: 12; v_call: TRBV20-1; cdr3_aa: CSATDSNYGYTF
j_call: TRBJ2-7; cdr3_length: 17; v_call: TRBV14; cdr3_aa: CASSRNTGLWEPYEQYF
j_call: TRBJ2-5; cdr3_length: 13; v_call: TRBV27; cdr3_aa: CASSLSREETQYF
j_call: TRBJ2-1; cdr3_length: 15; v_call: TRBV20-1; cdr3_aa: CSGKPGLAVHNEQFF
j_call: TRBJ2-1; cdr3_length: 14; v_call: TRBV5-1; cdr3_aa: CASSLAPGANEQFF
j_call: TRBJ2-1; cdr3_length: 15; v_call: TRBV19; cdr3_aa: CASSSIAGAYNEQFF
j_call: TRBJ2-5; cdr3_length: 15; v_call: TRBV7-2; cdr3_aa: CASSLMGGREETQYF
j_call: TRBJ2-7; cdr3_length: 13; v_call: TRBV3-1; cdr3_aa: CASSHLRGYEQYF
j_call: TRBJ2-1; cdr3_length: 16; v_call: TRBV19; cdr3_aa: CASSTGTSGMGYNELF
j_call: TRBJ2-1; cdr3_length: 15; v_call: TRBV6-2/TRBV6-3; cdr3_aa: CASSLEGGWRNEQFF
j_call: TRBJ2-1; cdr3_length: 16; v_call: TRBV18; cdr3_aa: CASSPSLSGTYNEQFF
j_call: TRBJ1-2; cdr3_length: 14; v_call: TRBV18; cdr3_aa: CASSPGTGGNGYTF
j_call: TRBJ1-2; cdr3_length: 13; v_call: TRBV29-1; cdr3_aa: CSVRARQANGYTF
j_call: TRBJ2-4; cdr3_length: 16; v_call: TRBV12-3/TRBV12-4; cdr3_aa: CASSLNPGGEMNIQYF
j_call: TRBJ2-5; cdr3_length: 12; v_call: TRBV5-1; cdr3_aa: CASSSGRETQYF
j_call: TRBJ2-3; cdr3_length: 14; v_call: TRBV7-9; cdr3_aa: CASSLGHLGDTQYF
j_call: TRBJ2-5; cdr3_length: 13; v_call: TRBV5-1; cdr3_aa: CASSSTGQETQYF
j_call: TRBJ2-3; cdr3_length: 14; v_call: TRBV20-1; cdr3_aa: CSARDTGGTDTQYF
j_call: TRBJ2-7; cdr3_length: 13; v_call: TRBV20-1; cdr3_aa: CSVRDPLGYEQYF
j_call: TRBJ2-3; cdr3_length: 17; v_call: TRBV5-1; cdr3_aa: CASSLVVGTSSTDTQYF
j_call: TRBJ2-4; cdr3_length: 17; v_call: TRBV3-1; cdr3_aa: CASSQEGGGESKNIQYF
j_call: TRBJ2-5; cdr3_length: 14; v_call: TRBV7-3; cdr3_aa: CASSPGTGEGTQYF
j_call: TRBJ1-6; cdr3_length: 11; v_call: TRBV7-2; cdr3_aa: CASSPVSPLHF
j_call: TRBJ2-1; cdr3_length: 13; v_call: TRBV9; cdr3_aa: CASSELANNEQFF
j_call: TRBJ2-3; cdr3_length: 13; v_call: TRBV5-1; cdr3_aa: CASREPFTDTQYF
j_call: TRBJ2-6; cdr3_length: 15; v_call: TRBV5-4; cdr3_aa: CASSLQGSGANVLTF
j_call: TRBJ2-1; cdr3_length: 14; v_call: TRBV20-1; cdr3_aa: CSAPRQGARNEQFF
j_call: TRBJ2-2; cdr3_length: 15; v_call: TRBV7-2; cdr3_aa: CASSSGLAHTGELFF
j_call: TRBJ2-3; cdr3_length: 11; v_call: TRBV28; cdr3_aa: CASNWADTQYF
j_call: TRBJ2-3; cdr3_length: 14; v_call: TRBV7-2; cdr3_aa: CASSGTGSTDTQYF
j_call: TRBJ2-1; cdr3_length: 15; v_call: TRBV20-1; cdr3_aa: CSPTRRSGTYNEQFF
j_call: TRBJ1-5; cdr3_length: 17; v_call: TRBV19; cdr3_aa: CASSKIPGQGGNQPQHF
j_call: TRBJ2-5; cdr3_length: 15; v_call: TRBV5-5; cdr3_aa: CASSLLDGKTPPQYF
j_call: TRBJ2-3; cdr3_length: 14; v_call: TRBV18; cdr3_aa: CASSPGTPRDTQYF
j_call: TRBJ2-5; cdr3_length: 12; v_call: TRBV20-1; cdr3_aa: CSASWAKETQYF
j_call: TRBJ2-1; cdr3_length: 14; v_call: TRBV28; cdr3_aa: CASRAGGPYNEQFF
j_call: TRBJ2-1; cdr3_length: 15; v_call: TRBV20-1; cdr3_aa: CSASQASARVNEQFF
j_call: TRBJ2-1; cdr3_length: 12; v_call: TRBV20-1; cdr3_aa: CSTAQGMDEQFF
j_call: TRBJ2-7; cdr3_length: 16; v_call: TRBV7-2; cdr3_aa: CASSFSLAGGNYEQYF
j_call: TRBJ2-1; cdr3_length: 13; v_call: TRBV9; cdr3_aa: CASSELAENEQFF
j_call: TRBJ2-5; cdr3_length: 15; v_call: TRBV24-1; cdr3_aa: CATSDLRQGLETQYF
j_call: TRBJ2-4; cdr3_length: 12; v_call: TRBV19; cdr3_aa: CASSMLAGVPYF
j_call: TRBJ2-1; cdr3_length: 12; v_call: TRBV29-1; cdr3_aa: CSVEARRFGQFF
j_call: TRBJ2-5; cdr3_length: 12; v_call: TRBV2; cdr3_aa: CASMGLKETQYF
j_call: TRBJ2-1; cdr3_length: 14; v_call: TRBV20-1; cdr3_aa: CSAVETSGGDEQFF
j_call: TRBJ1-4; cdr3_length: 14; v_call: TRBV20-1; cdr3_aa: CSARVAGVDEKLFF